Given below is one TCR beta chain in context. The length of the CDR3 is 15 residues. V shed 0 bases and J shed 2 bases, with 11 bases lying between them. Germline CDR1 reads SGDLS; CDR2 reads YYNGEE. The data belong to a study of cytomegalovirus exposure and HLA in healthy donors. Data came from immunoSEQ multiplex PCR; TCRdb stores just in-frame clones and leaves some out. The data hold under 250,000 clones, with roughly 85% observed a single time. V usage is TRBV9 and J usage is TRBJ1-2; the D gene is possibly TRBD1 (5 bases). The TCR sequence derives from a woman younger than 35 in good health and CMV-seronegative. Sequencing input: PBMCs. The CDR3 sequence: CASSVDMGQNYGYTF. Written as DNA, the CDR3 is TGTGCCAGCAGCGTAGATATGGGGCAAAACTATGGCTACACCTTC.